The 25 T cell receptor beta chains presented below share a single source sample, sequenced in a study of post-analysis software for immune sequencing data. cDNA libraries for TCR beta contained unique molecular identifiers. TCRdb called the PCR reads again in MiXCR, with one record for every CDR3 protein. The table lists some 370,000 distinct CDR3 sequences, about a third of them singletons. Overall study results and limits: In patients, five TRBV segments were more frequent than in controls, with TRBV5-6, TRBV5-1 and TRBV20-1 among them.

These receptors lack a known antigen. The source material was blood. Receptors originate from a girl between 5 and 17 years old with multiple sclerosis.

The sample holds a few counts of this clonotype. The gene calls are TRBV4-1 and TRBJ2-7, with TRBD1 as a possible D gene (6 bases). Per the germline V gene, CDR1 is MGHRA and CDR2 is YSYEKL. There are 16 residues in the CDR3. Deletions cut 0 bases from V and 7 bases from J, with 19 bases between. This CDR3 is CASSQDPRYRVLEQYF. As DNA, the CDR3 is TGCGCCAGCAGCCAAGATCCCCGGTACAGGGTGCTGGAGCAGTACTTC.

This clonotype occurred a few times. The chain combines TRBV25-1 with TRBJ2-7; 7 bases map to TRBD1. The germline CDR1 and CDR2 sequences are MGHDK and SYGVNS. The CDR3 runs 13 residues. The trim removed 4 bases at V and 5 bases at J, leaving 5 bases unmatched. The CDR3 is CASSVTGSHEQYF. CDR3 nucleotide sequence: TGTGCCAGCAGTGTGACAGGGTCCCACGAGCAGTACTTC.

Here the CDR3 reads CASSLEPSGANVLTF. The CDR3 DNA reads as TGTGCCAGCAGCTTGGAGCCCTCTGGGGCCAACGTCCTGACTTTC. The chain recombines TRBV7-2 with TRBJ2-6; D call uncertain. The CDR3 extends over 15 amino acids. CDR1 is SGHTA and CDR2 is FQGNSA in the germline V gene. Trimming removed 3 bases at V and 0 bases at J, with 6 bases between.

CDR3 region: CASSQAVDTQYF. Written as DNA, the CDR3 is TGCGCCAGCAGCCAAGCAGTGGATACGCAGTATTTT. The chain recombines TRBV4-1 with TRBJ2-3; D is undetermined. CDR3 length equals 12 residues. V lost 1 base and J 6 bases, leaving 5 bases between the germline ends. Germline V gene sequence: CDR1 MGHRA, CDR2 YSYEKL.

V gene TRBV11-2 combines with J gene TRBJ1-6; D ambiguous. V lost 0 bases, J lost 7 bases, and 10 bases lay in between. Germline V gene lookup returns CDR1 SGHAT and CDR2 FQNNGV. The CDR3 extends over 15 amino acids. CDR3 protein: CASSLDSYPNSPLHF. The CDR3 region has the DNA TGTGCCAGCAGCTTAGATAGTTATCCCAATTCACCCCTCCACTTT.

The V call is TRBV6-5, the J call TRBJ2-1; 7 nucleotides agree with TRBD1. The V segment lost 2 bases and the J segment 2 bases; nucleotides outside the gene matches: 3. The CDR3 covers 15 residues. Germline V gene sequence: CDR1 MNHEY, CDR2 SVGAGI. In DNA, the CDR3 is TGTGCCAGCAGTTACAGGGACAGAGCCTACAATGAGCAGTTCTTC. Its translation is CASSYRDRAYNEQFF.

This CDR3 is CASSPVGGRQETQYF. CDR3 nucleotides: TGTGCCAGCAGCCCGGTCGGGGGAAGGCAAGAGACCCAGTACTTC. The chain is built from TRBV3-1 and TRBJ2-4, with D tentatively TRBD2 (6 bases). The better agreement between TRBJ2-5 and the DNA end casts doubt on the J call. The CDR3 contains 15 residues. The germline CDR1 and CDR2 sequences are LGHDT and YNNKEL (reference sequence).

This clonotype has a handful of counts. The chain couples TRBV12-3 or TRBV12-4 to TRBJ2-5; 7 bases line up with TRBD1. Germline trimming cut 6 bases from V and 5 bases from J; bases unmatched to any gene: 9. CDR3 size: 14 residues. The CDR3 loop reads CASSPAGTVETQYF. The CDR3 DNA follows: TGTGCCAGCAGCCCTGCCGGGACAGTTGAGACCCAGTACTTC.

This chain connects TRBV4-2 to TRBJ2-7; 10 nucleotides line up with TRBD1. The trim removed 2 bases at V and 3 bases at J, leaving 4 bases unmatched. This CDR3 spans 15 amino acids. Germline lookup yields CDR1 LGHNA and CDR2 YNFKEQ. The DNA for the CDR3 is TGTGCCAGCAGCCAACCCGGGACAGGGGACTACGAGCAGTACTTC. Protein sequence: CASSQPGTGDYEQYF.

The CDR3 DNA reads as TGTGCCAGCAGCTCCACCCTACTAGCGGGGGGGATGACTGAGCAGTACTTC. It is translated as CASSSTLLAGGMTEQYF. The V and J genes are TRBV5-5 and TRBJ2-7; 13 bases fit TRBD2. J was trimmed by 7 bases and V by 3 bases; bases with no gene match: 13. The CDR3 is 17 amino acids. The germline CDR1 and CDR2 sequences are SGHKS and YYEKEE (reference sequence).

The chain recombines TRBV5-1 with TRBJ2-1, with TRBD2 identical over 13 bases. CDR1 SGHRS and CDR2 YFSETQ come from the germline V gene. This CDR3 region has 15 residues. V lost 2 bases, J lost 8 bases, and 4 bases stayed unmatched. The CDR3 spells CASSLGTSGTDEQFF. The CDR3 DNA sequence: TGCGCCAGCAGCTTAGGGACTAGCGGGACCGATGAGCAGTTCTTC.

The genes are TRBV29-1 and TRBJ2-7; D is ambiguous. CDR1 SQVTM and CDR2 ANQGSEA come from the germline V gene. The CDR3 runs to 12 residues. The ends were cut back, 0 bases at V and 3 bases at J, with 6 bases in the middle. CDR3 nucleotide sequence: TGCAGCGTTGAAGATAACAGCTACGAGCAGTACTTC. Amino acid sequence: CSVEDNSYEQYF.

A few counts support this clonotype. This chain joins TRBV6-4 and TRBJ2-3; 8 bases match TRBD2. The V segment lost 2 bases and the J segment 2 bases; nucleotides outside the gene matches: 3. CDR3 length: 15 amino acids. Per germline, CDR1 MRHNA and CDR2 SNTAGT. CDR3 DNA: TGTGCCAGCAGTGACCGGGGGGGCTTCACAGATACGCAGTATTTT. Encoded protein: CASSDRGGFTDTQYF.

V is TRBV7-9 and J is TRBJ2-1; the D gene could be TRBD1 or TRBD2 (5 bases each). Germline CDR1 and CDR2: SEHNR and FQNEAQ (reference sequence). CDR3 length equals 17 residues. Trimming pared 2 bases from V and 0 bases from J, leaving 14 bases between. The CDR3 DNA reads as TGTGCCAGCAGCTTAATCGGGACCCACCTCTCCTACAATGAGCAGTTCTTC. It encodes CASSLIGTHLSYNEQFF.

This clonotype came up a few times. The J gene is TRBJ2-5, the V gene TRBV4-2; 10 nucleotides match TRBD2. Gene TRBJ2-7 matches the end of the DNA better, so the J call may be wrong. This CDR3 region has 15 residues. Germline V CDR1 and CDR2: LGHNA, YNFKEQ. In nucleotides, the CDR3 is TGTGCCAGCAGCCAAGAGTTAGCGGGGGGCAACGAGCAGTACTTC. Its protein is CASSQELAGGNEQYF.

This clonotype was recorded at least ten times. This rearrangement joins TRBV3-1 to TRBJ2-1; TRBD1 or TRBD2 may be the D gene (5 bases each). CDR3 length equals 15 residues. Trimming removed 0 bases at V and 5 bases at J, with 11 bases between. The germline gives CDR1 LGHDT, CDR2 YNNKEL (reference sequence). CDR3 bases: TGTGCCAGCAGCCAAGATCTTGGGACGAACAATGAGCAGTTCTTC. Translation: CASSQDLGTNNEQFF.

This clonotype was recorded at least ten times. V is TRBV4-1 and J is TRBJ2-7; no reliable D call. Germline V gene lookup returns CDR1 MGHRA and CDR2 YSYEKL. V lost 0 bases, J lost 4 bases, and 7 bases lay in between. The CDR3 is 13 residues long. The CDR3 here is CASSQDVVYEQYF. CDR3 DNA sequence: TGCGCCAGCAGCCAAGATGTCGTTTACGAGCAGTACTTC.

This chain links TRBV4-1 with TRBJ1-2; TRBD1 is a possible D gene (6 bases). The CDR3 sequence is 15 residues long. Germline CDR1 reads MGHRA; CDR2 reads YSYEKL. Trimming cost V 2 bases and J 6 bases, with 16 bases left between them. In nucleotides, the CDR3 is TGCGCCAGCAGCCAAACCCCTGGACAGTGGAATGGCTACACCTTC. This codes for CASSQTPGQWNGYTF.

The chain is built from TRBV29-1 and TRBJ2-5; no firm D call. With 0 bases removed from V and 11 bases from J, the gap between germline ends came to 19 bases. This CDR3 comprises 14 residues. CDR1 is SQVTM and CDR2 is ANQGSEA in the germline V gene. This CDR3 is CSVEEGQESYKQYF. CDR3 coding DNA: TGCAGCGTTGAAGAAGGCCAAGAGTCCTACAAGCAGTACTTC. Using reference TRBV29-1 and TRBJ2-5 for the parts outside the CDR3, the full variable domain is SAVISQKPSRDICQRGTSLTIQCQVDSQVTMMFWYRQQPGQSLTLIATANQGSEATYESGFVIDKFPISRPNLTFSTLTVSNMSPEDSSIYLCSVEEGQESYKQYFGPGTRLLVL.

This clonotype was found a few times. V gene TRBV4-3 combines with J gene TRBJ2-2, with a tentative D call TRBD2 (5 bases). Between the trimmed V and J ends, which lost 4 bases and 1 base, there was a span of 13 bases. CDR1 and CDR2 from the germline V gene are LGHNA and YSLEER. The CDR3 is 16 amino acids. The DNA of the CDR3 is TGCGCCAGCAGCCGGCCTGGCGGGCTGAACACCGGGGAGCTGTTTTTT. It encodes CASSRPGGLNTGELFF.

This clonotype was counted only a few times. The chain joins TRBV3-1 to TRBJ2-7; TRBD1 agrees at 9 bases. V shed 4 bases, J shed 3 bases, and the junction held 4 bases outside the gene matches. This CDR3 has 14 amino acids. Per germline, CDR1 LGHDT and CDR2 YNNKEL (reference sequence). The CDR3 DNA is TGTGCCAGCAGCCCTTCGGGACAGGGCTACGAGCAGTACTTC. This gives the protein CASSPSGQGYEQYF.

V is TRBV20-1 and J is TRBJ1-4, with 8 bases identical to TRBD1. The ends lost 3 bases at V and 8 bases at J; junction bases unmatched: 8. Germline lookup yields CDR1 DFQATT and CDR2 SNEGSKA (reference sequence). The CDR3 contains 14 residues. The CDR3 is CSARGRGLGEKLFF. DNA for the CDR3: TGCAGTGCTAGGGGCAGGGGGCTGGGAGAAAAACTGTTTTTT.

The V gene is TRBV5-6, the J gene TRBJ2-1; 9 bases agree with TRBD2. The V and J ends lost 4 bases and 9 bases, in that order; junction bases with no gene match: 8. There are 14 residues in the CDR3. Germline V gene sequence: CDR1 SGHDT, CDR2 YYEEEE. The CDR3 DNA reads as TGTGCCAGCAGCGAGGGCGCGGGGGGGGTTGAGCAGTTCTTC. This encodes CASSEGAGGVEQFF.

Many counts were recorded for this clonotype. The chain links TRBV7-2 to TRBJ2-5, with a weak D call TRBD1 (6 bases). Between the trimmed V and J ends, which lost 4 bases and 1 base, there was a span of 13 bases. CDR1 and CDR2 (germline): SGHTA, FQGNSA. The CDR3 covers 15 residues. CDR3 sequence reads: CASSYNRASQETQYF. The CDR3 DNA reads TGTGCCAGCAGCTATAACAGGGCTTCCCAAGAGACCCAGTACTTC.

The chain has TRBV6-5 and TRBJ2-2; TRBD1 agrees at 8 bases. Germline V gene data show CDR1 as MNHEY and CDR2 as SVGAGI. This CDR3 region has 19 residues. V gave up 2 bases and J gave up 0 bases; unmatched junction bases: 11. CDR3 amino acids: CASSYKPSPGQANTGELFF. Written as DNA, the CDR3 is TGTGCCAGCAGTTACAAACCGTCCCCGGGACAGGCGAACACCGGGGAGCTGTTTTTT.